This is a list of T cell receptor beta chains from one sample in a study of cytomegalovirus exposure and HLA in healthy donors. Using immunoSEQ multiplex PCR, the repertoire was profiled, and TCRdb retains in-frame clones only, with some absent. The sample has about 85,000 clones, about three fifths seen once. Sequences were obtained from PBMCs. Receptors were obtained from a young man in good health and CMV-seronegative. Each CDR3 is given with its conserved first and last residue. The D gene is left open where the match is weak. Some rows mark clone size as missing; the rest say once, few, many or name a class of expanded clone.

v_call: TRBV9; cdr3_length: 15; clone_size: -; d_call: TRBD1; j_call: TRBJ1-5; cdr3_nt: TGTGCCAGCAGCGAGGGGGACAGTTCCAATCAGCCCCAGCATTTT; cdr3_aa: CASSEGDSSNQPQHF
v_call: TRBV7-9; cdr3_length: 19; clone_size: few; d_call: TRBD1; j_call: TRBJ1-3; cdr3_nt: TGTTCCAGCAGCTTAGGGGGGGGACAGGGCGATCTCTCTGGAAACACCATATATTTT; cdr3_aa: CSSSLGGGQGDLSGNTIYF
v_call: TRBV7-3; cdr3_length: 14; clone_size: -; d_call: TRBD1; j_call: TRBJ2-1; cdr3_nt: TGTGCCAGCAGCCCTTGGACAGGGAACAATGAGCAGTTCTTC; cdr3_aa: CASSPWTGNNEQFF
v_call: TRBV6-5; cdr3_length: 15; clone_size: -; d_call: TRBD2; j_call: TRBJ2-6; cdr3_nt: TGTGCCAGCAGCCCCCCTAGCGGTGGGGCCAACGTTCTGACTTTC; cdr3_aa: CASSPPSGGANVLTF
v_call: TRBV6-6; cdr3_length: 14; clone_size: -; d_call: -; j_call: TRBJ2-3; cdr3_nt: TGTGCCAGCAGTTACCAGGGTAACACAGATACGCAGTATTTT; cdr3_aa: CASSYQGNTDTQYF
v_call: TRBV5-5; cdr3_length: 18; clone_size: -; d_call: TRBD2; j_call: TRBJ2-2; cdr3_nt: TGTGCCAGCAGCTTGGGGCTAGCGGGGGTCCGGAACACCGGGGAGCTGTTTTTT; cdr3_aa: CASSLGLAGVRNTGELFF
v_call: TRBV7-3; cdr3_length: 18; clone_size: -; d_call: -; j_call: TRBJ2-2; cdr3_nt: TGTGCCAGCAGCTTCCTGGCAGCGCCCCCGTTAAACACCGGGGAGCTGTTTTTT; cdr3_aa: CASSFLAAPPLNTGELFF
v_call: TRBV6-1; cdr3_length: 13; clone_size: -; d_call: -; j_call: TRBJ1-3; cdr3_nt: TGTGCCAGTGGGAGGGATTTCGGAAACACCATATATTTT; cdr3_aa: CASGRDFGNTIYF
v_call: TRBV7-9; cdr3_length: 12; clone_size: -; d_call: -; j_call: TRBJ2-7; cdr3_nt: TGTGCCAGCAGCCCGGGTCCCTACGAGCAGTACTTC; cdr3_aa: CASSPGPYEQYF
v_call: TRBV27; cdr3_length: 14; clone_size: -; d_call: TRBD1; j_call: TRBJ1-6; cdr3_nt: TGTGCCAGCAGCCCAAGACAGGGTTGGTCACCCCTCCACTTT; cdr3_aa: CASSPRQGWSPLHF
v_call: TRBV10-3; cdr3_length: 14; clone_size: -; d_call: -; j_call: TRBJ2-5; cdr3_nt: TGTGCCATCAGTGACCCGGGATACCAAGAGACCCAGTACTTC; cdr3_aa: CAISDPGYQETQYF
v_call: TRBV6-5; cdr3_length: 14; clone_size: -; d_call: -; j_call: TRBJ1-1; cdr3_nt: TGTGCCAGCAGTTACGCGCAGGGTGTCACTGAAGCTTTCTTT; cdr3_aa: CASSYAQGVTEAFF
v_call: TRBV2; cdr3_length: 14; clone_size: -; d_call: -; j_call: TRBJ1-1; cdr3_nt: TGTGCCAGCAGTGAGTCGGGGTTGGACACTGAAGCTTTCTTT; cdr3_aa: CASSESGLDTEAFF
v_call: TRBV5-1; cdr3_length: 14; clone_size: -; d_call: -; j_call: TRBJ1-1; cdr3_nt: TGCGCCAGCAGCTTGGCAGGGCCGAACACCGAAGCTTTCTTT; cdr3_aa: CASSLAGPNTEAFF
v_call: TRBV11-3; cdr3_length: 17; clone_size: -; d_call: TRBD2; j_call: TRBJ2-5; cdr3_nt: TGTGCCAGCAGCTCCGGACTAGCGGGGGGGATCCAAGAGACCCAGTACTTC; cdr3_aa: CASSSGLAGGIQETQYF
v_call: TRBV19; cdr3_length: 15; clone_size: -; d_call: -; j_call: TRBJ1-1; cdr3_nt: TGTGCCAGTAGTTGGGCGGGGGGGGCCAACACTGAAGCTTTCTTT; cdr3_aa: CASSWAGGANTEAFF
v_call: TRBV11-1; cdr3_length: 16; clone_size: -; d_call: -; j_call: TRBJ1-6; cdr3_nt: TGTGCCAGCAGCTTTTCAGGAAGCTCCTATAATTCACCCCTCCACTTT; cdr3_aa: CASSFSGSSYNSPLHF
v_call: TRBV20-1; cdr3_length: 10; clone_size: -; d_call: -; j_call: TRBJ1-5; cdr3_nt: TGCAGTGCTCCAGGCCAGCCCCAGCATTTT; cdr3_aa: CSAPGQPQHF
v_call: TRBV9; cdr3_length: 14; clone_size: -; d_call: -; j_call: TRBJ2-3; cdr3_nt: TGTGCCAGCAGCGTAGACCAGAACACAGATACGCAGTATTTT; cdr3_aa: CASSVDQNTDTQYF
v_call: TRBV11-3; cdr3_length: 19; clone_size: -; d_call: -; j_call: TRBJ2-2; cdr3_nt: TGTGCCAGCAGCTTAGATCCTATTAAGGGCCCGGGATACACCGGGGAGCTGTTTTTT; cdr3_aa: CASSLDPIKGPGYTGELFF
v_call: TRBV5-5; cdr3_length: 15; clone_size: -; d_call: TRBD2; j_call: TRBJ2-1; cdr3_nt: TGTGCCAGCAGCTTTATAGCGGGGGGGCCCGGTGAGCAGTTCTTC; cdr3_aa: CASSFIAGGPGEQFF
v_call: TRBV11-2; cdr3_length: 15; clone_size: once; d_call: TRBD1; j_call: TRBJ2-7; cdr3_nt: TGTGCCAGCAGCTTAAGGACAGGGGGTAGCTACGAGCAGTACTTC; cdr3_aa: CASSLRTGGSYEQYF
v_call: TRBV10-1; cdr3_length: 16; clone_size: -; d_call: TRBD2; j_call: TRBJ2-5; cdr3_nt: TGCGCCAGCAGGGCGGTGGGTAGCGGGGAGGGAGAGACCCAGTACTTC; cdr3_aa: CASRAVGSGEGETQYF
v_call: TRBV11-2; cdr3_length: 16; clone_size: -; d_call: -; j_call: TRBJ1-5; cdr3_nt: TGTGCCAGCAGCTTAGTGCGGGGAGGGGTTAATCAGCCCCAGCATTTT; cdr3_aa: CASSLVRGGVNQPQHF
v_call: TRBV6-1; cdr3_length: 13; clone_size: -; d_call: TRBD1; j_call: TRBJ1-1; cdr3_nt: TGTGCCAGCCGACAGGGAATGAACACTGAAGCTTTCTTT; cdr3_aa: CASRQGMNTEAFF
v_call: TRBV5-1; cdr3_length: 13; clone_size: -; d_call: TRBD1; j_call: TRBJ2-5; cdr3_nt: TGCGCCAGCAGCTCCACAGGGGAGGAGACCCAGTACTTC; cdr3_aa: CASSSTGEETQYF
v_call: TRBV12-5; cdr3_length: 13; clone_size: -; d_call: TRBD1; j_call: TRBJ2-7; cdr3_nt: TGTGCTAGTGGTTCAGACAGGGGGCCCGAGCAGTACTTC; cdr3_aa: CASGSDRGPEQYF
v_call: TRBV29-1; cdr3_length: 13; clone_size: once; d_call: TRBD2; j_call: TRBJ2-3; cdr3_nt: TGCAGCGTTGGAGGACTAGCGGGAGATACGCAGTATTTT; cdr3_aa: CSVGGLAGDTQYF
v_call: TRBV4-2; cdr3_length: 15; clone_size: -; d_call: TRBD1; j_call: TRBJ1-5; cdr3_nt: TGTGCCAGCAGCCAAGGGGACAGGGGGATTCAGCCCCAGCATTTT; cdr3_aa: CASSQGDRGIQPQHF
v_call: TRBV28; cdr3_length: 16; clone_size: -; d_call: TRBD1; j_call: TRBJ2-7; cdr3_nt: TGTGCCAGCACCCCTGCGTGGGGAAGGGGGCGTGACGAGCAGTACTTC; cdr3_aa: CASTPAWGRGRDEQYF
v_call: TRBV20-1; cdr3_length: 11; clone_size: -; d_call: -; j_call: TRBJ2-3; cdr3_nt: TGCAGTGCTAGATCTTTAGATACGCAGTATTTT; cdr3_aa: CSARSLDTQYF
v_call: TRBV5-1; cdr3_length: 15; clone_size: few; d_call: TRBD1; j_call: TRBJ1-1; cdr3_nt: TGCGCCAGCAGCTGGGGGACAGGGTCAAACACTGAAGCTTTCTTT; cdr3_aa: CASSWGTGSNTEAFF
v_call: TRBV14; cdr3_length: 13; clone_size: -; d_call: -; j_call: TRBJ1-5; cdr3_nt: TGTGCCAGCAGCCAAGACCGTTATCAGCCCCAGCATTTT; cdr3_aa: CASSQDRYQPQHF